A selection of T cell receptor beta chains follows, all from one sample in a study of molecular identifiers for immune sequencing clone quantification. One entry per CDR3 protein, called by TCRdb with MiXCR from the PCR reads. Of approximately 90,000 distinct CDR3 sequences detected, roughly 26% appear once; the ten largest clones hold about 0.94%. The source material was naive CD8+ T cells from blood, with Jurkat cell RNA spiked in. The receptor source for this set is a human donor in good health. Some libraries in this study had Jurkat cell RNA spiked in. CDR3s include the opening cysteine and the closing phenylalanine or tryptophan. Fields, in order: D gene, V gene, J gene, clone size, CDR3 DNA, CDR3 protein. The D gene is left open where the match is weak. A row's size may be missing; if present it is once, few, many or a size class.

D: -; V: TRBV6-5; J: TRBJ2-5; size: -; DNA: TGTGCCAGCAGTTACTCGAACCGGGAGCCCCAGTACTTC; CDR3: CASSYSNREPQYF
D: TRBD1; V: TRBV7-2; J: TRBJ2-7; size: many; DNA: TGTGCCAGCAGCTACGGACAGGGAGGCTACGAGCAGTACTTC; CDR3: CASSYGQGGYEQYF
D: TRBD1; V: TRBV9; J: TRBJ1-1; size: few; DNA: TGTGCCAGCAGCGTCGGGACAGGGGTCATGAACACTGAAGCTTTCTTT; CDR3: CASSVGTGVMNTEAFF
D: -; V: TRBV7-9; J: TRBJ2-2; size: many; DNA: TGTGCCAGCAGTTCCGCGGGGGCGCTGTCCGGGGAGCTGTTTTTT; CDR3: CASSSAGALSGELFF
D: TRBD2; V: TRBV20-1; J: TRBJ2-7; size: -; DNA: TGCAGTGCTAGCTCTAGCGGGAGGGCCTCGTCCTACGAGCAGTACTTC; CDR3: CSASSSGRASSYEQYF
D: TRBD2; V: TRBV7-9; J: TRBJ2-7; size: -; DNA: TGTGCCAGCAGCTGGCCCAGGGCGGGAGGATCCTCCTACGAGCAGTACTTC; CDR3: CASSWPRAGGSSYEQYF
D: -; V: TRBV20-1; J: TRBJ2-7; size: few; DNA: TGCAGTGCTAGAGATCCAGGGGGGCTTCGCTACGAGCAGTACTTC; CDR3: CSARDPGGLRYEQYF
D: -; V: TRBV11-2; J: TRBJ2-1; size: many; DNA: TGTGCCAGCAGCCCGGGAGCCACCTACAATGAGCAGTTCTTC; CDR3: CASSPGATYNEQFF
D: TRBD2; V: TRBV7-6; J: TRBJ2-3; size: many; DNA: TGTGCCAGCAGCTTAGGGGGAGGGCCCGGAGATACGCAGTATTTT; CDR3: CASSLGGGPGDTQYF
D: -; V: TRBV7-9; J: TRBJ2-6; size: many; DNA: TGTGCCAGCAGCTACCCTACCGCCTACAGGTTGACTGGGGCCAACGTCCTGACTTTC; CDR3: CASSYPTAYRLTGANVLTF
D: TRBD2; V: TRBV18; J: TRBJ2-3; size: -; DNA: TGTGCCAGCTCAGATATAGAAACACTAGCGGGCACAGATACGCAGTATTTT; CDR3: CASSDIETLAGTDTQYF
D: -; V: TRBV20-1; J: TRBJ2-2; size: many; DNA: TGCAGTGCTCCAGGGGACGGGAGGCTCACCGGGGAGCTGTTTTTT; CDR3: CSAPGDGRLTGELFF
D: -; V: TRBV12-3/TRBV12-4; J: TRBJ2-2; size: -; DNA: TGTGCCAGCAGTTTACTCACAGGTCCGAACACCGGGGAGCTGTTTTTT; CDR3: CASSLLTGPNTGELFF
D: -; V: TRBV20-1; J: TRBJ1-4; size: -; DNA: TGCAGTGCTAGGAGGCCCTTTGCAACTAATGAAAAACTGTTTTTT; CDR3: CSARRPFATNEKLFF
D: -; V: TRBV19; J: TRBJ2-1; size: many; DNA: TGTGCCAGTAGCCCCGGGAGCGGGTCCGGGCAGTTCTTC; CDR3: CASSPGSGSGQFF
D: -; V: TRBV4-3; J: TRBJ2-1; size: -; DNA: TGCGCCAGCAGCCAAGATTTCCAGCCATCCACGGGGAATGAGCAGTTCTTC; CDR3: CASSQDFQPSTGNEQFF
D: TRBD2; V: TRBV7-9; J: TRBJ2-1; size: -; DNA: TGTGCCAGCAGCCATGGACGGAGGACTAGCGGGGGCAATGAGCAGTTCTTC; CDR3: CASSHGRRTSGGNEQFF
D: TRBD2; V: TRBV7-9; J: TRBJ2-3; size: few; DNA: TGTGCCAGCAGCTCAACACTCGGGACTACTTCTAGCACAGATACGCAGTATTTT; CDR3: CASSSTLGTTSSTDTQYF
D: TRBD2; V: TRBV27; J: TRBJ2-3; size: many; DNA: TGTGCCAGTGCCCCCCTAGCGGGAGTATCAGATACGCAGTATTTT; CDR3: CASAPLAGVSDTQYF
D: TRBD1; V: TRBV27; J: TRBJ2-6; size: many; DNA: TGTGCCAGCAGTTCGCATTGGCAGGGGGTGCCTTGGGGGGCCAACGTCCTGACTTTC; CDR3: CASSSHWQGVPWGANVLTF
D: TRBD1; V: TRBV20-1; J: TRBJ1-5; size: many; DNA: TGCAGTGCTAGATTCCGGGACAGAGGACAGCCCCAGCATTTT; CDR3: CSARFRDRGQPQHF
D: -; V: TRBV10-2; J: TRBJ2-7; size: -; DNA: TGCGCCAGCAGTGAGTCGATGTCAGGGATATCGGGCTACGGGCAGTACTTC; CDR3: CASSESMSGISGYGQYF
D: TRBD1; V: TRBV7-6; J: TRBJ2-7; size: many; DNA: TGTGCCAGCAGCTTAGGACAGGGCAGCTCCTACGAGCAGTACTTC; CDR3: CASSLGQGSSYEQYF
D: TRBD2; V: TRBV6-6; J: TRBJ2-1; size: -; DNA: TGTGCCAGCAGTTATTGGGCCTCGGGTGGAGCGGGGGGCCACTACAATGAGCAGTTCTTC; CDR3: CASSYWASGGAGGHYNEQFF
D: TRBD2; V: TRBV7-2; J: TRBJ2-7; size: many; DNA: TGTGCCAGCAGACCTGATTTAGCGGGGGCCTACGAGCAGTACTTC; CDR3: CASRPDLAGAYEQYF
D: TRBD2; V: TRBV29-1; J: TRBJ2-3; size: many; DNA: TGCAGCGTTCAGGGACTAGCGGGGGGGCCAGCTAGCACAGATACGCAGTATTTT; CDR3: CSVQGLAGGPASTDTQYF
D: TRBD1; V: TRBV4-1; J: TRBJ2-2; size: many; DNA: TGCGCCAGCAGCCAGTCCGGGACAGGGGGCACCGGGGAGCTGTTTTTT; CDR3: CASSQSGTGGTGELFF
D: -; V: TRBV5-1; J: TRBJ1-5; size: many; DNA: TGCGCCAGCAGCTTATCAGTGGCTCAGCCCCAGCATTTT; CDR3: CASSLSVAQPQHF
D: TRBD2; V: TRBV7-9; J: TRBJ2-1; size: many; DNA: TGTGCCAGCAGCTATAGCGGGACTGCACTTAATGAGCAGTTCTTC; CDR3: CASSYSGTALNEQFF
D: -; V: TRBV5-1; J: TRBJ2-7; size: many; DNA: TGCGCCAGCAGCTTCGCGGGCTCCTCCTACGAGCAGTACTTC; CDR3: CASSFAGSSYEQYF
D: -; V: TRBV25-1; J: TRBJ2-7; size: many; DNA: TGTGCCAGCAGTGAATATACGACCTACGAGCAGTACTTC; CDR3: CASSEYTTYEQYF
D: TRBD1; V: TRBV7-2; J: TRBJ1-6; size: many; DNA: TGTGCCAGCAGCCCGGGGACAGGGGGTTCACCCCTCCACTTT; CDR3: CASSPGTGGSPLHF
D: -; V: TRBV6-2/TRBV6-3; J: TRBJ2-7; size: -; DNA: TGTGCCAGCAGGTTCAGGGGAGGGTTCGAGGAGTACTTC; CDR3: CASRFRGGFEEYF
D: -; V: TRBV6-5; J: TRBJ2-5; size: -; DNA: TGTGCCAGCAGCACAGGACATTACCAAGAGACCCAGTACTTC; CDR3: CASSTGHYQETQYF
D: -; V: TRBV28; J: TRBJ2-5; size: many; DNA: TGTGCCAGCAGTTTCCGGGGGTTAGAGACCCAGTACTTC; CDR3: CASSFRGLETQYF